This entry concerns a single T cell receptor (beta chain). The target antigen is unknown. This table comes from immunoSEQ multiplex PCR, and its TCRdb copy is limited to in-frame clones, with some not included. The data show 60,000 to 90,000 clones, more than 75% seen once. V lost 8 bases and J lost 5; bases outside the gene matches: 6. Germline V gene sequence: CDR1 MNHEY, CDR2 SMNVEV (reference sequence). This CDR3 contains 13 residues. The source of the sample is a study of T cell responses to AZD1222 COVID-19 vaccine. Whole-study findings and limits: Without day 14 samples, only post-peak T cell repertoires were studied.

This clonotype was obtained from an adult who received the AZD1222 COVID-19 vaccine. The V call is TRBV27, the J call TRBJ1-1; 9 nucleotides match TRBD1. Sequenced material: peripheral blood, taken 28 days after the second AZD1222 dose. CDR3 residues: CASSHRGLTEAFF. The CDR3 region has the DNA TGTGCCAGCTCGCACAGGGGGCTAACTGAAGCTTTCTTT.